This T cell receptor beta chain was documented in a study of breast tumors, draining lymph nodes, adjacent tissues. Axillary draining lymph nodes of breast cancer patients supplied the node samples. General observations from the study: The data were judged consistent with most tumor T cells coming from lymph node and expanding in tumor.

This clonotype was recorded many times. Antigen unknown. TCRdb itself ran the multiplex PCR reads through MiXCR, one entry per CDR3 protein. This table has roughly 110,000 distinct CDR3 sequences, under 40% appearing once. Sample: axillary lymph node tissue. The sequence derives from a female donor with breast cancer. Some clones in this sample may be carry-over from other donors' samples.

CDR3: CASSLDTFSNQPQHF. CDR3 DNA sequence: TGTGCCAGCAGCTTAGATACGTTTAGCAATCAGCCCCAGCATTTT. The chain couples TRBV7-2 to TRBJ1-5; D unresolved. V was pared by 1 base and J by 0 bases, with 7 bases between. Germline CDR1 SGHTA, CDR2 FQGNSA. This CDR3 is built from 15 residues.